This entry features one TCR beta chain sequence. Its antigen is undetermined. Germline-derived CDR1 and CDR2 are SEHNR and FQNEAQ (reference sequence). V lost 3 bases, J lost 0 bases, and 6 bases lay in between. The CDR3 runs to 15 residues. This entry is derived from a study of T cells in Graves' hyperthyroidism and ophthalmopathy. Study-wide results and caveats: Blood samples included most of the expanded thyroid clonotypes exceeding 0.001.

There were TCR beta CDR3 regions amplified from RNA transcripts. HTBI primers were the set used in a first-round RT-PCR of the TCR CDR3. A single record per CDR3 protein comes from TCRdb applying MiXCR to the multiplex PCR reads. The repertoire has roughly 600,000 distinct CDR3 sequences, more than 14% of them found once; the top ten carry 12%. Ophthalmopathy patients had moderate-to-severe active disease, CAS ≥3, NOSPECS ≥4, and disease duration under 3 months. Clinical symptoms, serum thyroxine and TRAb, thyroid ultrasound and orbital computed tomography together formed the diagnostic basis. Fresh 10 ml peripheral blood yielded PBMCs.

The chain uses TRBV7-9 and TRBJ2-6; no reliable D call. This sequence was found in a woman aged 45 to 65 with Graves' ophthalmopathy. Sequenced sample: blood. The CDR3 region has the DNA TGTGCCAGCAGCTTGGCCCTCTCTGGGGCCAACGTCCTGACTTTC. This encodes CASSLALSGANVLTF.